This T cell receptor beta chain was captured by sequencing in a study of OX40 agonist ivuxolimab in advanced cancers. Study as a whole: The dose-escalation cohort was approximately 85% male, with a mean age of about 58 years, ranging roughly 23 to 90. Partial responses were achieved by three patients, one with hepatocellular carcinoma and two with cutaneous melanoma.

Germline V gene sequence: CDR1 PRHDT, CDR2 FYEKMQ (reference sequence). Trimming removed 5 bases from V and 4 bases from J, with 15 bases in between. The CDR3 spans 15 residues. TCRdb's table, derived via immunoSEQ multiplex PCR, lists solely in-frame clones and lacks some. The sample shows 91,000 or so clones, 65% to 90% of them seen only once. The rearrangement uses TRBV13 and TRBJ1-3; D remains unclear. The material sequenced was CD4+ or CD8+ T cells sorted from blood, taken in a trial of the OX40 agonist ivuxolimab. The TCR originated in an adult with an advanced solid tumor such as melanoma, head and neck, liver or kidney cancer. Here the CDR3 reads CASSAGVYSGNTIYF. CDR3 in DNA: TGTGCCAGCAGCGCTGGGGTTTACTCGGGAAACACCATATATTTT.